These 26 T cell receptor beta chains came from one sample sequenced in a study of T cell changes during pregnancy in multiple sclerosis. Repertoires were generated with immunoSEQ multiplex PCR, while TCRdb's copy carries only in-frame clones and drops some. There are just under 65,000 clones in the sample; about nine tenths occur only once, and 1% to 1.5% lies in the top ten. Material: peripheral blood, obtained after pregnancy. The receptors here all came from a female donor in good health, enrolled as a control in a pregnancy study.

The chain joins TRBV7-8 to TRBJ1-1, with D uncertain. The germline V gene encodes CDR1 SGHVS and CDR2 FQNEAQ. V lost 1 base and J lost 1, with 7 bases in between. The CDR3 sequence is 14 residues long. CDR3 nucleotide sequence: TGTGCCAGCAGCTTAGGACACGCGAACACTGAAGCTTTCTTT. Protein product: CASSLGHANTEAFF.

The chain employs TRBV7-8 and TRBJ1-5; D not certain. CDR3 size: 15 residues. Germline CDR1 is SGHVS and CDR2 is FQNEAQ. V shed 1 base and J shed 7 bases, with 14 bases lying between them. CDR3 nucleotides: TGTGCCAGCAGCTTAGTTGTAGGCGGAGGGCAGCCCCAGCATTTT. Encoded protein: CASSLVVGGGQPQHF.

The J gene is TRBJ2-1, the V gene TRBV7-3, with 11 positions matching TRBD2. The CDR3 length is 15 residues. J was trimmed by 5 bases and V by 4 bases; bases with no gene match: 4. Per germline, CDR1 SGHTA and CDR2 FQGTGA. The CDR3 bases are TGTGCCAGCAGCTGGGGGACTAGCGGAAACAATGAGCAGTTCTTC. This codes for CASSWGTSGNNEQFF.

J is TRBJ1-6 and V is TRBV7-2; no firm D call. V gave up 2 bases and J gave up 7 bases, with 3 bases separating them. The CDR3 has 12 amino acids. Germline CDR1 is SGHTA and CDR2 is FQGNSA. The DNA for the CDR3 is TGTGCCAGCAGCTTAAGCAATTCACCCCTCCACTTT. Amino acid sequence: CASSLSNSPLHF.

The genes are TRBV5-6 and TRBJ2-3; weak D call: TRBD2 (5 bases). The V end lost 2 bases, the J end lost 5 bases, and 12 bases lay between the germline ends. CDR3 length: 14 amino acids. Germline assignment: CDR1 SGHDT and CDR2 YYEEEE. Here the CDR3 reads CASSFGLPEDTQYF. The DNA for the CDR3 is TGTGCCAGCAGCTTCGGACTTCCCGAAGATACGCAGTATTTT.

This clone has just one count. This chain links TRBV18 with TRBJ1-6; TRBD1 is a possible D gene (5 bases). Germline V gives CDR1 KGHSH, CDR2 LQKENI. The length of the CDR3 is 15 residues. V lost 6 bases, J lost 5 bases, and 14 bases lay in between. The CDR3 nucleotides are TGTGCCAGCTCCCCCCGGACACAGGATAATTCACCCCTCCACTTT. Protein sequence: CASSPRTQDNSPLHF.

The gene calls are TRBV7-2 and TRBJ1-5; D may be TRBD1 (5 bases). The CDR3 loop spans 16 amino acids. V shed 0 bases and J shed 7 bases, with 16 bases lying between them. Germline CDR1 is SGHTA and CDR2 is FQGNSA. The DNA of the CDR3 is TGTGCCAGCAGCTTAGCAGGACAATCGCTGGGCCAGCCCCAGCATTTT. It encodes CASSLAGQSLGQPQHF.

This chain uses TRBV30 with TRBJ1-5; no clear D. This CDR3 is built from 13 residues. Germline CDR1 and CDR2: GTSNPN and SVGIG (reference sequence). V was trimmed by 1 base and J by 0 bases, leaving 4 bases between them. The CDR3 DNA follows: TGTGCCTGGAGTGAACTTAGCAATCAGCCCCAGCATTTT. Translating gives CAWSELSNQPQHF.

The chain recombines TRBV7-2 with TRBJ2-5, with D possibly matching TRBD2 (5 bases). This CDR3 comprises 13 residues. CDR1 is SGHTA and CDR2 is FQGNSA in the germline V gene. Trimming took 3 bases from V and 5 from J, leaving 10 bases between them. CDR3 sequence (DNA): TGTGCCAGCAGCTTGTGGGGAGCGGAGACCCAGTACTTC. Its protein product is CASSLWGAETQYF.

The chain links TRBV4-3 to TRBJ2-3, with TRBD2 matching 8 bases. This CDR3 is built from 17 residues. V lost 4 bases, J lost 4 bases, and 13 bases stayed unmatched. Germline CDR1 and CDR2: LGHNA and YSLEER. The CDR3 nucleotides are TGCGCCAGCAGCCGCGACATCCCAGCGGGGGTGGCAGATACGCAGTATTTT. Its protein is CASSRDIPAGVADTQYF.

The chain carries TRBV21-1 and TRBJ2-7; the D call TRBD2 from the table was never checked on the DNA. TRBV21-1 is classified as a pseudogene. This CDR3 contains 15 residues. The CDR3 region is CASSKTSGGHREQYF. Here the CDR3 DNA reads TGTGCCAGCAGCAAGACTAGCGGGGGCCACAGGGAGCAGTACTTC.

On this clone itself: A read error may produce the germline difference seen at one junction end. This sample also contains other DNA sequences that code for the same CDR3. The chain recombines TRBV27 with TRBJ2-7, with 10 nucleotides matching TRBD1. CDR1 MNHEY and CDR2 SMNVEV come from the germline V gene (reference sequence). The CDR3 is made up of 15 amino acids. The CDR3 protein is CASRLRDRGRDEQYF. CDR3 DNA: TGTGCTAGCAGGCTCCGGGACAGGGGAAGAGACGAGCAGTACTTC.

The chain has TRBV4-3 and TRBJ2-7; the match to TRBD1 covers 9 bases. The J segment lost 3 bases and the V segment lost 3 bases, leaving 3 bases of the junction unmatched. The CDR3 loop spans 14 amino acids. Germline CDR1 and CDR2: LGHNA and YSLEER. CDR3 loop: CASSHGTGSYEQYF. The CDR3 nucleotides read TGCGCCAGCAGCCACGGGACAGGGAGCTACGAGCAGTACTTC.

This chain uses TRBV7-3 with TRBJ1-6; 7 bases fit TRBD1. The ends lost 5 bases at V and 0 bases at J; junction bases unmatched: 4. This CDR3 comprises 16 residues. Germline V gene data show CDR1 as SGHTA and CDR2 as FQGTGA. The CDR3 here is CASSLGQSSYNSPLHF. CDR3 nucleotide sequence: TGTGCCAGCAGCCTGGGACAGAGCTCCTATAATTCACCCCTCCACTTT.

The CDR3 region has the DNA TGTGCCAGCAGCTCTCGGGACACCACAGATACGCAGTATTTT. The encoded protein is CASSSRDTTDTQYF. The chain combines TRBV13 with TRBJ2-3; TRBD1 might be the D (6 bases). This CDR3 has 14 residues. The germline V gene encodes CDR1 PRHDT and CDR2 FYEKMQ (reference sequence). Trimming took 4 bases from V and 2 from J, leaving 10 bases between them.

In DNA, the CDR3 is TGTGCCAGCAGCTTGGTTGGACAGGGTTTTAATGAGCAGTTCTTC. Its translation: CASSLVGQGFNEQFF. The chain links TRBV5-4 to TRBJ2-1, with 8 bases that match TRBD1. V was pared by 0 bases and J by 7 bases, with 6 bases of the junction left unmatched. Germline V gene lookup returns CDR1 SGHNT and CDR2 YYREEE (reference sequence). The CDR3 totals 15 residues.

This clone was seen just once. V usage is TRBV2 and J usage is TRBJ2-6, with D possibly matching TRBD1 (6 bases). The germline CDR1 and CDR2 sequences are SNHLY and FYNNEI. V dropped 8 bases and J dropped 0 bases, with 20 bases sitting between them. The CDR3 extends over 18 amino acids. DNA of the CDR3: TGTGCCAGCTTCGGAGAATCGGACAGTTTCTCTGGGGCCAACGTCCTGACTTTC. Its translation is CASFGESDSFSGANVLTF.

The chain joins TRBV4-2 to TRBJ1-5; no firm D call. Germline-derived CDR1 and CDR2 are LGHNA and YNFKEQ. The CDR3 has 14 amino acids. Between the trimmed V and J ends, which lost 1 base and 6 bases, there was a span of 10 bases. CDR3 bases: TGTGCCAGCAGCCAAGGAGAAGTTGCTCAGCCCCAGCATTTT. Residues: CASSQGEVAQPQHF.

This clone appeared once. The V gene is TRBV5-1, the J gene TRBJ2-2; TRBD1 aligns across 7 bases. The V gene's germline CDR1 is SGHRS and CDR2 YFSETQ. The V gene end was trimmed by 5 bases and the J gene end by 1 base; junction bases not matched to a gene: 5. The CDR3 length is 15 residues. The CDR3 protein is CASSLGDRNTGELFF. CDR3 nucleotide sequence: TGCGCCAGCAGTCTCGGGGACAGGAACACCGGGGAGCTGTTTTTT.

In nucleotides, the CDR3 is TGTGCCAGCACCTACGGGGGGAATGAGCAGTACTTC. Encoded protein: CASTYGGNEQYF. The chain couples TRBV6-5 to TRBJ2-7, with 7 bases lining up with TRBD2. CDR1 is MNHEY and CDR2 is SVGAGI in the germline V gene. The ends lost 7 bases at V and 7 bases at J; junction bases unmatched: 7. The CDR3 consists of 12 residues.

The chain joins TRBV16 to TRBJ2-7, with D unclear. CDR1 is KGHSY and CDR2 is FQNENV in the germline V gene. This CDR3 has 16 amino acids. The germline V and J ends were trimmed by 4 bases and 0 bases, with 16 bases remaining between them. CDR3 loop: CASSPLRRSASYEQYF. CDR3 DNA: TGTGCCAGCAGCCCCCTCCGGCGGTCAGCCTCCTACGAGCAGTACTTC.

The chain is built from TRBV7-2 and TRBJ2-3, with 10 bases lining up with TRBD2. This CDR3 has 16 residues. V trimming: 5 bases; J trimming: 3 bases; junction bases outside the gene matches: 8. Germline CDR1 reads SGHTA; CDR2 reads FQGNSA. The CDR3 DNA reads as TGTGCCAGCAGCCCCTGGGGAGCGGGGGGGACAGATACGCAGTATTTT. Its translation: CASSPWGAGGTDTQYF.

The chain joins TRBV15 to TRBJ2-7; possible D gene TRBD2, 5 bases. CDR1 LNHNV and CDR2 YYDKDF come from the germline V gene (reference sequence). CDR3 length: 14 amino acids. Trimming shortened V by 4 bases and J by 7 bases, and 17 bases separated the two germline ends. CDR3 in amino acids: CATSTDLPRGEQYF. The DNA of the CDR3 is TGTGCCACCAGCACGGACCTCCCCAGAGGGGAGCAGTACTTC.

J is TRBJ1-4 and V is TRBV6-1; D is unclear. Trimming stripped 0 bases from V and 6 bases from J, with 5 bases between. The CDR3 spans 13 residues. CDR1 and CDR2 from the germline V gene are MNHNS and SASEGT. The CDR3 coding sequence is TGTGCCAGCAGTGAAGCCCTAGATGAAAAACTGTTTTTT. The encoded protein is CASSEALDEKLFF.

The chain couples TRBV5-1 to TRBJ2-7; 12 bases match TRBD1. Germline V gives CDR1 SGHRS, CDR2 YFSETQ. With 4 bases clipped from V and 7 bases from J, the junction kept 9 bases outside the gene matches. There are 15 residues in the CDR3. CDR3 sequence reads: CASSAAGQGAGEQYF. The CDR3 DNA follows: TGCGCCAGCAGCGCGGCGGGACAGGGGGCGGGGGAGCAGTACTTC. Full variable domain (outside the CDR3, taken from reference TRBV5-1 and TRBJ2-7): KAGVTQTPRYLIKTRGQQVTLSCSPISGHRSVSWYQQTPGQGLQFLFEYFSETQRNKGNFPGRFSGRQFSNSRSEMNVSTLELGDSALYLCASSAAGQGAGEQYFGPGTRLTVT.

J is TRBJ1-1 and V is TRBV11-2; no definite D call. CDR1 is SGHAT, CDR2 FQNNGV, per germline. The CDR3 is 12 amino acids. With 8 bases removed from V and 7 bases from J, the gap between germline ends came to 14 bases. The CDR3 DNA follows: TGTGCCAGCCGCTCTAGGGAGGTTGAAGCTTTCTTT. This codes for CASRSREVEAFF.